Presented here are 22 T cell receptor beta chains from one specimen sequenced in a study of cytomegalovirus exposure and HLA in healthy donors. PCR was performed using 60 Vbeta and 13 Jbeta primers. TCRdb's copy holds only in-frame clones and misses some; the assay was immunoSEQ multiplex PCR. The table has about 160,000 clones, about 79% seen once; the top ten hold about 0.91%. The sample consisted of PBMCs. These receptors came from a woman aged 50 to 60 in good health and CMV-seropositive.

The chain carries TRBV7-2 and TRBJ2-7; 9 nucleotides agree with TRBD2. V shed 5 bases, J shed 4 bases, and the junction held 6 bases outside the gene matches. The CDR3 totals 14 residues. Germline assignment: CDR1 SGHTA and CDR2 FQGNSA. The CDR3: CASSRTSDKYEQYF. The CDR3 nucleotides are TGTGCCAGCAGCCGGACTAGCGACAAATACGAGCAGTACTTC.

This chain links TRBV18 with TRBJ2-3; the D is unclear. CDR3 length: 13 amino acids. CDR1 KGHSH and CDR2 LQKENI come from the germline V gene. V was trimmed by 4 bases and J by 5 bases, leaving 10 bases between them. The CDR3, as DNA: TGTGCCAGCTCACTGAGACAAGGAGATACGCAGTATTTT. It translates to CASSLRQGDTQYF.

This clone has only a few counts. The gene calls are TRBV19 and TRBJ1-5; 8 bases line up with TRBD1. Germline assignment: CDR1 LNHDA and CDR2 SQIVND (reference sequence). The CDR3 runs 16 residues. J lost 2 bases, V lost 8 bases, and 11 bases had no gene match. This chain's CDR3 is CASAQTTGVRNQPQHF. In DNA form, the CDR3 reads TGTGCCAGTGCCCAAACGACAGGGGTGCGCAATCAGCCCCAGCATTTT.

CDR3 bases: TGCGCCAGCAGCCAAGTGGGGGCAGGGGAAGAAAAACTGTTTTTT. This gives the protein CASSQVGAGEEKLFF. The chain couples TRBV4-3 to TRBJ1-4; perhaps TRBD1 as D (6 bases). Germline loops: CDR1 LGHNA, CDR2 YSLEER. Trimming removed 1 base from V and 8 bases from J, with 14 bases in between. The CDR3 runs to 15 residues.

This chain connects TRBV5-1 to TRBJ2-1; 14 bases match TRBD2. The germline CDR1 and CDR2 sequences are SGHRS and YFSETQ. The CDR3 has 16 amino acids. V shed 5 bases and J 5 bases; nucleotides not matched to a gene: 6. The CDR3 spells CASSTGTSGGHNEQFF. The CDR3 nucleotides are TGCGCCAGCAGTACAGGGACTAGCGGGGGCCACAATGAGCAGTTCTTC.

V usage is TRBV19 and J usage is TRBJ2-7; no clear D. The length of the CDR3 is 14 residues. The germline gives CDR1 LNHDA, CDR2 SQIVND (reference sequence). V shed 3 bases and J shed 2 bases, with 11 bases lying between them. The CDR3 region is CASSMRHRAYEQYF. CDR3 bases: TGTGCCAGTAGTATGCGACACAGAGCCTACGAGCAGTACTTC.

J is TRBJ2-5 and V is TRBV5-6; D call uncertain. The CDR3 has 11 amino acids. Germline V gene lookup returns CDR1 SGHDT and CDR2 YYEEEE. V was shortened by 4 bases and J by 5 bases, with 6 bases between the two germline ends. Here the CDR3 reads CASSVRETQYF. The DNA of the CDR3 is TGTGCCAGCAGCGTCAGGGAGACCCAGTACTTC.

As concerns this clone: Distinct nucleotide sequences in the sample also encode this CDR3. The chain has TRBV30 and TRBJ1-6; D may be TRBD1 (5 bases). CDR3 size: 17 residues. The germline gives CDR1 GTSNPN, CDR2 SVGIG (reference sequence). V was shortened by 4 bases and J by 0 bases, with 16 bases between the two germline ends. The CDR3 sequence is CAWNPTRTSSYNSPLHF. CDR3 DNA: TGTGCCTGGAACCCTACCAGGACAAGCTCCTATAATTCACCCCTCCACTTT.

The chain has TRBV6-1 and TRBJ2-6; maybe TRBD1 (6 bases). This CDR3 has 15 residues. V gave up 8 bases and J gave up 0 bases, with 11 bases separating them. Germline loops: CDR1 MNHNS, CDR2 SASEGT. CDR3 protein: CASAIRGSGANVLTF. The DNA for the CDR3 is TGTGCCAGCGCGATCAGGGGCTCTGGGGCCAACGTCCTGACTTTC.

The J gene is TRBJ1-5, the V gene TRBV18; D may be TRBD1 (5 bases). Trimming took 2 bases from V and 6 from J, leaving 8 bases between them. Germline V gene lookup returns CDR1 KGHSH and CDR2 LQKENI. The CDR3 sequence is 13 residues long. CDR3 coding DNA: TGTGCCAGCTCACCAGCAGGGCTTCAGCCCCAGCATTTT. Translation: CASSPAGLQPQHF.

The chain couples TRBV25-1 to TRBJ2-2, with D perhaps TRBD2 (5 bases). The germline V and J ends were trimmed by 0 bases and 4 bases, with 9 bases remaining between them. Germline V gene lookup returns CDR1 MGHDK and CDR2 SYGVNS. This CDR3 spans 15 amino acids. The CDR3 nucleotides read TGTGCCAGCAGTGAATATGAAGGAGGCACCGGGGAGCTGTTTTTT. Its translation is CASSEYEGGTGELFF.

This chain links TRBV2 with TRBJ2-7; tentative D call: TRBD1 (7 bases). This CDR3 has 17 residues. The V gene's germline CDR1 is SNHLY and CDR2 FYNNEI. Trimming shortened V by 0 bases and J by 5 bases, and 20 bases separated the two germline ends. The CDR3 bases are TGTGCCAGCAGTGAAGCGCTTCTGGGGCAGGGGGGCCACGAGCAGTACTTC. Amino acids: CASSEALLGQGGHEQYF.

The genes are TRBV7-2 and TRBJ1-6; 7 bases map to TRBD1. The CDR3 contains 16 residues. Germline V gene lookup returns CDR1 SGHTA and CDR2 FQGNSA. V lost 7 bases and J lost 9; bases outside the gene matches: 15. The CDR3 DNA reads as TGTGCCAGCACCTCCCGGGACAGCTCCCGGATTTCACCCCTCCACTTT. This translates into CASTSRDSSRISPLHF.

V is TRBV10-1 and J is TRBJ2-1; 7 bases agree with TRBD1. V shed 5 bases, J shed 10 bases, and the junction held 5 bases outside the gene matches. Germline CDR1 and CDR2: WNHNN and SYGVQD (reference sequence). This CDR3 has 12 residues. The CDR3 DNA reads TGCGCCAGCAGTAAGACAGGGTACGAGCAGTTCTTC. This sequence encodes CASSKTGYEQFF.

This clone has only one observation. The CDR3 carries no conserved terminal phenylalanine or tryptophan, so it likely arises from a read error. The chain combines TRBV28 with TRBJ1-2; D is undetermined. Germline-derived CDR1 and CDR2 are MDHEN and SYDVKM. The V end lost 2 bases, the J end lost 7 bases, and 17 bases lay between the germline ends. The CDR3 consists of 15 residues. CDR3 region: CASSLPRQGSAGYTL. Written as DNA, the CDR3 is TGTGCCAGCAGTTTACCCCGACAAGGAAGTGCTGGCTACACCCTC.

V gene TRBV9 combines with J gene TRBJ1-6, with 8 positions matching TRBD1. The CDR3 spans 15 residues. J was trimmed by 8 bases and V by 3 bases; bases with no gene match: 7. Germline CDR1 is SGDLS and CDR2 is YYNGEE. DNA for the CDR3: TGTGCCAGCAGCGGGACAGGGCTGGGGGATTCACCCCTCCACTTT. It yields the protein CASSGTGLGDSPLHF.

This chain connects TRBV27 to TRBJ1-1, with D maybe TRBD1 (5 bases). Germline assignment: CDR1 MNHEY and CDR2 SMNVEV (reference sequence). The CDR3 length is 15 residues. The germline V and J ends were trimmed by 5 bases and 4 bases, with 17 bases remaining between them. The CDR3 DNA is TGTGCCAGCAGTCCCAGTCTACACAGGCGCACTGAAGCTTTCTTT. Protein product: CASSPSLHRRTEAFF.

This chain connects TRBV4-1 to TRBJ2-5; 8 bases match TRBD1. CDR3 length: 14 amino acids. The V segment lost 1 base and the J segment 5 bases; nucleotides outside the gene matches: 3. Germline CDR1 is MGHRA and CDR2 is YSYEKL. CDR3 sequence: CASSQGPGGETQYF. CDR3 bases: TGCGCCAGCAGCCAAGGTCCAGGGGGCGAGACCCAGTACTTC.

This chain uses TRBV4-1 with TRBJ1-3, with unresolved D. The germline V and J ends were trimmed by 0 bases and 0 bases, with 9 bases remaining between them. CDR1 and CDR2 from the germline V gene are MGHRA and YSYEKL. The CDR3 covers 16 residues. CDR3 residues: CASSQDNTGSGNTIYF. The DNA of the CDR3 is TGCGCCAGCAGCCAAGATAATACGGGCTCTGGAAACACCATATATTTT.

V is TRBV2 and J is TRBJ1-1, with 9 bases that match TRBD1. Germline lookup yields CDR1 SNHLY and CDR2 FYNNEI. V dropped 6 bases and J dropped 4; count of bases not matched to a gene: 6. The CDR3 totals 14 residues. The CDR3 DNA is TGTGCCAGCAGAGTGGGACAGGGCGGCACTGAAGCTTTCTTT. This gives the protein CASRVGQGGTEAFF.

The chain joins TRBV5-8 to TRBJ1-2; TRBD1 agrees at 7 bases. The germline V gene encodes CDR1 SGHTS and CDR2 YDEGEE. The CDR3 has 14 residues. With V trimmed by 2 bases and J by 6 bases, 7 bases remained unmatched. The CDR3, as DNA: TGTGCCAGCAGCTTCCGGACAGGCCGAAATGGCTACACCTTC. Its translation is CASSFRTGRNGYTF.

This chain connects TRBV29-1 to TRBJ2-7; 8 positions match TRBD1. This CDR3 is built from 13 residues. With V trimmed by 1 base and J by 6 bases, 5 bases remained unmatched. Germline V gene data show CDR1 as SQVTM and CDR2 as ANQGSEA. CDR3 sequence: CSVEGSGGAEQYF. The CDR3 bases are TGCAGCGTTGAAGGGTCAGGGGGCGCCGAGCAGTACTTC.